Presented here are 20 T cell receptor beta chains from one specimen sequenced in a study of blood T cell repertoires in COVID-19. Sequenced by immunoSEQ multiplex PCR; TCRdb stores in-frame clones only, minus some. The sample contains 320,000 or so clones, roughly 87% of which appear only once. The sample was PBMCs or T cells enriched from blood (not recorded which). Receptors were obtained from a woman under 40 who had recovered from COVID-19.

This chain connects TRBV9 to TRBJ2-5; D unclear. Germline-derived CDR1 and CDR2 are SGDLS and YYNGEE. There are 14 residues in the CDR3. V gave up 5 bases and J gave up 4 bases, with 15 bases separating them. The CDR3 DNA follows: TGTGCCAGCAGTGGAAGTACTACTTTAGAGACCCAGTACTTC. This gives the protein CASSGSTTLETQYF.

In nucleotides, the CDR3 is TGTGCCAGCAGCGGCCTCGGAGCGAACACTGAAGCTTTCTTT. This sequence encodes CASSGLGANTEAFF. The rearrangement joins TRBV5-6 to TRBJ1-1; D gene uncertain. With 4 bases removed from V and 1 base from J, the gap between germline ends came to 11 bases. This CDR3 has 14 residues. Germline loops: CDR1 SGHDT, CDR2 YYEEEE.

J is TRBJ1-2 and V is TRBV6-5; a possible D gene is TRBD1 (5 bases). The germline CDR1 and CDR2 sequences are MNHEY and SVGAGI. The CDR3 has 11 amino acids. Trimming removed 6 bases at V and 7 bases at J, with 9 bases between. CDR3 loop: CASSSGSGYTF. CDR3 nucleotides: TGTGCCAGCAGCTCAGGGTCTGGCTACACCTTC.

The chain joins TRBV7-2 to TRBJ2-7; 9 bases line up with TRBD1. V was clipped by 3 bases and J by 6 bases; unmatched bases: 3. The CDR3 is made up of 13 amino acids. Germline CDR1 SGHTA, CDR2 FQGNSA. CDR3 loop: CASSLGQGTEQYF. In nucleotides, the CDR3 is TGTGCCAGCAGCTTGGGACAGGGAACCGAGCAGTACTTC.

The chain has TRBV11-2 and TRBJ2-1; 8 bases align to TRBD1. J was trimmed by 6 bases and V by 3 bases; bases with no gene match: 4. There are 14 residues in the CDR3. Germline V CDR1 and CDR2: SGHAT, FQNNGV. The CDR3 spells CASSLDRAPNEQFF. CDR3 DNA: TGTGCCAGCAGCTTGGACAGGGCGCCCAATGAGCAGTTCTTC.

This sequence joins TRBV2 and TRBJ2-1; 16 positions agree with TRBD2. Trimming removed 7 bases from V and 0 bases from J; junction bases left unmatched: 9. CDR1 and CDR2 from the germline V gene are SNHLY and FYNNEI. There are 19 residues in the CDR3. The CDR3 region has the DNA TGTGCCAGCAACCCTTCGGGACTAGCGGGGGGGAGCTCCTACAATGAGCAGTTCTTC. Protein product: CASNPSGLAGGSSYNEQFF.

The genes are TRBV6-5 and TRBJ2-1; D gene unclear. There are 10 residues in the CDR3. Germline V gene data show CDR1 as MNHEY and CDR2 as SVGAGI. V was cut by 8 bases and J by 8 bases, with 7 bases left in between. The CDR3 DNA follows: TGTGCCAGCGGCCAATATGAGCAGTTCTTC. Protein product: CASGQYEQFF.

The chain is built from TRBV7-9 and TRBJ1-2, with D possibly TRBD1 on 6 matching bases. V was clipped by 3 bases and J by 0 bases, with 11 bases between them. Germline lookup yields CDR1 SEHNR and CDR2 FQNEAQ (reference sequence). CDR3 size: 15 residues. CDR3 residues: CASSFGQLSNYGYTF. CDR3 sequence (DNA): TGTGCCAGCAGCTTTGGACAGCTTTCTAACTATGGCTACACCTTC.

This chain joins TRBV21-1 and TRBJ1-2. TRBV21-1 is a known pseudogene. CDR3 length: 16 amino acids. CDR3 nucleotides: TGTGCCAGCAGGAAAGGATCCTACGGGGGGCCGTGTGGCTACACCTTC. Its translation is CASRKGSYGGPCGYTF.

The CDR3 sequence is CATSDSTGTGSYEQYF. The DNA of the CDR3 is TGTGCCACCAGTGATTCCACCGGGACAGGATCCTACGAGCAGTACTTC. This chain uses TRBV24-1 with TRBJ2-7; 8 bases agree with TRBD1. CDR3 length equals 16 residues. Trimming at V came to 2 bases and at J to 1 base, leaving 6 bases not matched to a gene. Germline V gene lookup returns CDR1 KGHDR and CDR2 SFDVKD.

The chain employs TRBV3-1 (or the pseudogene TRBV3-2) and TRBJ2-7; 13 bases map to TRBD2. This CDR3 contains 18 residues. J was trimmed by 0 bases and V by 1 base; bases with no gene match: 6. Germline CDR1 reads LGHDT; CDR2 reads YNNKEL (reference sequence). The CDR3 loop is CASSQGTSGGLSSYEQYF. The CDR3 DNA sequence: TGTGCCAGCAGCCAAGGGACTAGCGGGGGCCTGAGCTCCTACGAGCAGTACTTC.

The table lists this clone with a count of one. This sequence joins TRBV5-1 and TRBJ1-2, with D possibly being TRBD1 (5 bases). The CDR3 sequence is 14 residues long. Germline lookup yields CDR1 SGHRS and CDR2 YFSETQ. The V and J ends lost 4 bases and 5 bases respectively, with 15 bases between them. The CDR3 sequence is CASSLEVSGYGYTF. The CDR3 DNA follows: TGCGCCAGCAGCCTAGAGGTGTCAGGGTATGGCTACACCTTC.

The chain carries TRBV2 and TRBJ1-3, with TRBD1 as a possible D gene (5 bases). The CDR3 runs to 13 residues. V shed 4 bases and J shed 2 bases, with 6 bases lying between them. Germline V gene data show CDR1 as SNHLY and CDR2 as FYNNEI. In nucleotides, the CDR3 is TGTGCCAGCAGTGGACAGCCTGGAAACACCATATATTTT. Translated, it gives CASSGQPGNTIYF.

The genes are TRBV9 and TRBJ1-4; 9 bases agree with TRBD1. The V and J ends lost 4 bases and 7 bases, in that order; junction bases with no gene match: 8. The CDR3 is made up of 15 amino acids. Germline values: CDR1 SGDLS, CDR2 YYNGEE. The CDR3 DNA sequence: TGTGCCAGCAGCCTCGGACAGGGGATCACTGAAAAACTGTTTTTT. Residues: CASSLGQGITEKLFF.

The V call is TRBV28, the J call TRBJ2-6; TRBD2 might be the D (6 bases). The CDR3 has 15 residues. Trimming left V 3 bases short and J 4 bases short, with 10 bases between. CDR1 and CDR2 (germline): MDHEN, SYDVKM. DNA of the CDR3: TGTGCCAGCAGTTTTGGAGGGGTCGGGGCCAACGTCCTGACTTTC. Its protein is CASSFGGVGANVLTF.

The V call is TRBV5-1, the J call TRBJ2-7, with 9 bases fitting TRBD1. The CDR3 length is 14 residues. V lost 4 bases, J lost 5 bases, and 7 bases stayed unmatched. Germline assignment: CDR1 SGHRS and CDR2 YFSETQ. In nucleotides, the CDR3 is TGCGCCAGCAGCAGGGACAGGGAGGGAGACGAGCAGTACTTC. Protein: CASSRDREGDEQYF.

The rearrangement joins TRBV6-5 to TRBJ2-2; a weak D match, TRBD2 (6 bases). V lost 6 bases, J lost 4 bases, and 6 bases lay in between. The germline CDR1 and CDR2 sequences are MNHEY and SVGAGI. The length of the CDR3 is 12 residues. CDR3 amino acids: CASRGGTGELFF. The DNA of the CDR3 is TGTGCCAGCAGGGGGGGCACCGGGGAGCTGTTTTTT.

The CDR3 loop is CASSETGEGYTF. CDR3 in DNA: TGTGCCAGCAGTGAGACAGGGGAAGGCTACACCTTC. The rearrangement joins TRBV6-1 to TRBJ1-2; TRBD1 matches at 8 bases. Per the germline V gene, CDR1 is MNHNS and CDR2 is SASEGT. J gave up 8 bases and V 3 bases, and 2 bases lay outside the gene matches. The length of the CDR3 is 12 residues.

V gene TRBV29-1 combines with J gene TRBJ2-7; 10 bases are a match to TRBD1. After removal of 7 bases from V and 4 bases from J, the junction contained 1 base not matched to a gene. Germline loops: CDR1 SQVTM, CDR2 ANQGSEA. This CDR3 has 11 residues. CDR3 DNA sequence: TGCAGCGCGGGACAGGGGTACGAGCAGTACTTC. It translates to CSAGQGYEQYF.

J is TRBJ2-6 and V is TRBV5-6, with a possible D match to TRBD2 (5 bases). CDR1 SGHDT and CDR2 YYEEEE come from the germline V gene. The CDR3 has 14 amino acids. The V and J ends lost 4 bases and 1 base respectively, with 6 bases between them. The DNA for the CDR3 is TGTGCCAGCAGCGAGGGTTCTGGGGCCAACGTCCTGACTTTC. It specifies CASSEGSGANVLTF.